This TCR beta chain was found in a study of blood T cell repertoires in COVID-19. Study details: Spain, Italy and the United States supplied samples that represented acute and convalescent COVID-19. T cells, B-cell-depleted T cells, or PBMCs provided the cDNA or gDNA that served as material.

This clone was seen once. Per germline, CDR1 SGHRS and CDR2 YFSETQ. V gave up 3 bases and J gave up 1 base; unmatched junction bases: 11. The CDR3 consists of 17 residues. Authors' data handling: Estimates of nucleated cell counts were drawn from the amplification of reference gene primers. Clones were sequenced by immunoSEQ multiplex PCR, and TCRdb holds only the in-frame ones, with some missing. V, J and clone size reflect that table, while D and trimming were determined from the DNA. The table includes approximately 210,000 clones, less than 90% detected once. Sequencing input: peripheral blood. This sequence joins TRBV5-1 and TRBJ1-1, with 8 bases aligning to TRBD1. The clonotype was recovered from a man between 35 and 55 years old with acute or convalescent COVID-19. For the CDR3, the DNA is TGCGCCAGCAGCTCGGACAGGGTCGGGGTAGCGAACACTGAAGCTTTCTTT. Its protein is CASSSDRVGVANTEAFF.